A single TCR beta chain is shown here with its context. The protocol was immunoSEQ multiplex PCR, while the TCRdb copy is restricted to in-frame clones and leaves out a portion. This table holds about 200,000 clones, 88% found once. This entry belongs to a study of blood T cell repertoires in COVID-19. Turning to the study itself: COVID-19 samples collected from the United States, Italy and Spain covered acute and convalescent phases.

The CDR3 contains 12 residues. With 2 bases removed from V and 3 bases from J, the gap between germline ends came to 5 bases. Germline CDR1 and CDR2: MNHNS and SASEGT. The V gene is TRBV6-1, the J gene TRBJ2-7; D uncertain. The clonotype was recovered from a young man with active or convalescent COVID-19. The sequenced sample consisted of peripheral blood. CDR3 nucleotides: TGTGCCAGCAGTGAATTCGTCTACGAGCAGTACTTC. It yields the protein CASSEFVYEQYF.